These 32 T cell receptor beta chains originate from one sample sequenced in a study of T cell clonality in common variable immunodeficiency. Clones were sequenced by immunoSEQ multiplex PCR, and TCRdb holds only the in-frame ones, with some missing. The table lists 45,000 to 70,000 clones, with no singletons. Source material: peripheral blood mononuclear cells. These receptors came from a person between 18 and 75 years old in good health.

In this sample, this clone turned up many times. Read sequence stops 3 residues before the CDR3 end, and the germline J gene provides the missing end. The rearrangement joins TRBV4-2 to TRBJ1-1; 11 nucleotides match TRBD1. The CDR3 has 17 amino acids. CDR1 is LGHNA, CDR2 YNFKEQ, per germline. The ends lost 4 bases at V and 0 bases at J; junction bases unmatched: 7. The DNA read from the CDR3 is TGTGCCAGCAGCCTTCGGACAGGGGGCGATGTGAACACTGAA. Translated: CASSLRTGGDVNTE. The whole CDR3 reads CASSLRTGGDVNTEAFF.

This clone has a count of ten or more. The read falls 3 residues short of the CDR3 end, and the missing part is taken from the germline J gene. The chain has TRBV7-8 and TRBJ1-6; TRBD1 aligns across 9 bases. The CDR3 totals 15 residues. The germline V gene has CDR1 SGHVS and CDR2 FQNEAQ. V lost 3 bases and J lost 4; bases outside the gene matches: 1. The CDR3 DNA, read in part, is TGTGCCAGCAGCTTCGGACAGGGGTATAATTCACCC. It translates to CASSFGQGYNSP. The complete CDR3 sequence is CASSFGQGYNSPLHF.

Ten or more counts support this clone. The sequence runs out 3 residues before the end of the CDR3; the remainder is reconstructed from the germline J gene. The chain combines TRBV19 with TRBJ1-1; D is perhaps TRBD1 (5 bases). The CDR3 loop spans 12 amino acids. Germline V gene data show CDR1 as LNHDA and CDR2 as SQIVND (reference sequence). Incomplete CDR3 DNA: TGTGCCAGTAGTATGGGTCATGGACAC. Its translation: CASSMGHGH. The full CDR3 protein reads CASSMGHGHAFF.

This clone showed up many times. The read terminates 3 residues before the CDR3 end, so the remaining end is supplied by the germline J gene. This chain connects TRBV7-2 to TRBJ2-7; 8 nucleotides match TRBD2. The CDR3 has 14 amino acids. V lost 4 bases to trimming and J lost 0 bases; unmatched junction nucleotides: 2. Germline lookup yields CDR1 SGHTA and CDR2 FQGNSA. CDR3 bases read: TGTGCCAGCAGCTCGACTAGCGTCTCCTACGAG. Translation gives CASSSTSVSYE. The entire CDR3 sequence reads CASSSTSVSYEQYF.

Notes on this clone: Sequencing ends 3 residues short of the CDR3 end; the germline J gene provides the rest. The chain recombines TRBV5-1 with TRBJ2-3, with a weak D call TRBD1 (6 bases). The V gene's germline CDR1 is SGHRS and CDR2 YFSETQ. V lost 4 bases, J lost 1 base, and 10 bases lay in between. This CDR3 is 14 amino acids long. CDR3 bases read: TGCGCCAGCAGCCGGGACACAGGCACAGATACG. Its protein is CASSRDTGTDT. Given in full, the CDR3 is CASSRDTGTDTQYF.

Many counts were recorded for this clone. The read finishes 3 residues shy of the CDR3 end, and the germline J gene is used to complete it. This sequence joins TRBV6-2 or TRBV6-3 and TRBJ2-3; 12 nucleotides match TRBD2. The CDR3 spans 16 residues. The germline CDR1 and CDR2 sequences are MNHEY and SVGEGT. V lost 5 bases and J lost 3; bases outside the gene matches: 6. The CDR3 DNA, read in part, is TGTGCCAGCAGTCCAGACCTAGCGGGAGGGACAGATACG. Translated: CASSPDLAGGTDT. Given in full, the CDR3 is CASSPDLAGGTDTQYF.

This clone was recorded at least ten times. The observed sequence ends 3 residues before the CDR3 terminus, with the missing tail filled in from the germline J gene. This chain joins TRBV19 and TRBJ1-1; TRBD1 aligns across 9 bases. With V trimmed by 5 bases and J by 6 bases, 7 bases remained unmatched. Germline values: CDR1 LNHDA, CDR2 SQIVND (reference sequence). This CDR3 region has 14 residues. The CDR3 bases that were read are TGTGCCAGTAGTTGGAAGACAGGGGGTGCTGAA. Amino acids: CASSWKTGGAE. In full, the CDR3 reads CASSWKTGGAEAFF.

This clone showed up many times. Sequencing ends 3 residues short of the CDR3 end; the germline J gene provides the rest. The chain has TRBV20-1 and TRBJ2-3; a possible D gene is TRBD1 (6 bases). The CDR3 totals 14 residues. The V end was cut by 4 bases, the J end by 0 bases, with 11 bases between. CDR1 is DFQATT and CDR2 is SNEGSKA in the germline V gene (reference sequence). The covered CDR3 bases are TGCAGTGCTAACTCCAGGGGTAGCACAGATACG. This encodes CSANSRGSTDT. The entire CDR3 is CSANSRGSTDTQYF.

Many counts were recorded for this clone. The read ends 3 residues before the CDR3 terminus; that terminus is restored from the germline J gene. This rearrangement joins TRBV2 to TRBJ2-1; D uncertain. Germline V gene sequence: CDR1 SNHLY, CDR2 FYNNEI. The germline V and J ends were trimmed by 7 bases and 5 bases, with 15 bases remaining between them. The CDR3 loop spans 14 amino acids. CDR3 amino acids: CASKPGRGNNEQFF. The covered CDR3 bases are TGTGCCAGCAAGCCAGGCCGAGGTAACAATGAG.

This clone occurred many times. The sequenced part of the CDR3 DNA is TGTGCCAGTAGTATCGACAGGGGCGGCGAG. It yields the protein CASSIDRGGE. The whole CDR3 protein is CASSIDRGGEQYF. V is TRBV19 and J is TRBJ2-7, with 8 bases aligning to TRBD1. The observed sequence ends 3 residues before the CDR3 terminus, with the missing tail filled in from the germline J gene. Germline V gives CDR1 LNHDA, CDR2 SQIVND (reference sequence). Trimming removed 3 bases from V and 6 bases from J; junction bases left unmatched: 4. The CDR3 loop spans 13 amino acids.

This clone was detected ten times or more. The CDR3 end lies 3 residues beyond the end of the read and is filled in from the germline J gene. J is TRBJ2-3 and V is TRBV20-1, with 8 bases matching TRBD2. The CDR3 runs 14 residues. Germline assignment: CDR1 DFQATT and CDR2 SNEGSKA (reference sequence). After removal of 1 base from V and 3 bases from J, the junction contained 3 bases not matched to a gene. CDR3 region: CSARASGRTDTQYF. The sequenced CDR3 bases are TGCAGTGCTAGAGCCAGCGGGAGAACAGATACG.

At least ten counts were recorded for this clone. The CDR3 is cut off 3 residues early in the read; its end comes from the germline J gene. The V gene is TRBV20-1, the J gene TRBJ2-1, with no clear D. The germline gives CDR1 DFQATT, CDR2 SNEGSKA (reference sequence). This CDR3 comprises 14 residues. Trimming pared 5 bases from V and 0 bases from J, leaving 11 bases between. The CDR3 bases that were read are TGCAGTGCTGCTACCTTCCGCTCCTACAATGAG. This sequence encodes CSAATFRSYNE. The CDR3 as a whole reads CSAATFRSYNEQFF.

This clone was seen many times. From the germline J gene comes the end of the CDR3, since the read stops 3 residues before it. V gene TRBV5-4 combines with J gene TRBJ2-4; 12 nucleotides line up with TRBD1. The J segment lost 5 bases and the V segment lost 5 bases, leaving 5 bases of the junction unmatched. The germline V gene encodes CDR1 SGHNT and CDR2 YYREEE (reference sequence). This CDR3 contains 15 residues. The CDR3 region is CASSLGTGGQNIQYF. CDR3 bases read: TGTGCCAGCAGTCTGGGGACAGGGGGCCAAAACATT.

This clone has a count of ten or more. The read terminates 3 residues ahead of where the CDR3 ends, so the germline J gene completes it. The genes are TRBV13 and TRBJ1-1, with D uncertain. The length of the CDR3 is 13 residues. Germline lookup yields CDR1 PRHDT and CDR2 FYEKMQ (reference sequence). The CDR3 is CASRATAAGQAFF. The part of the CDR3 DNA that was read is TGTGCCAGCCGTGCCACGGCAGCGGGCCAA.

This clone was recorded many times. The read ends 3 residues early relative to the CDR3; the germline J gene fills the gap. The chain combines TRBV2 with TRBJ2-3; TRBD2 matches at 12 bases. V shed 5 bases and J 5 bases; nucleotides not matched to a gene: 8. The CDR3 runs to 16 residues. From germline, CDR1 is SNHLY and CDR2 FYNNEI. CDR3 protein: CASSLGLAGWIDTQYF. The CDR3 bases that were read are TGTGCCAGCAGTCTCGGACTAGCGGGATGGATAGATACG.

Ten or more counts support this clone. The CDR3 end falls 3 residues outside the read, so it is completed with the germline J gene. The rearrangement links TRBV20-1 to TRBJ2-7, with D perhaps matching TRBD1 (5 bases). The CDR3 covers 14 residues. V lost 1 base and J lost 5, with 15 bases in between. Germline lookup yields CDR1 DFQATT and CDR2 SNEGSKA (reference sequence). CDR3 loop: CSARGFRDSHEQYF. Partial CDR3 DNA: TGCAGTGCTAGAGGTTTTCGTGACAGTCACGAG.

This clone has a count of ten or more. CDR3 DNA, as far as it was read: TGTGCCAGCAGTTACCGGACAGGGGGCTCCGGGGAG. This encodes CASSYRTGGSGE. The CDR3 as a whole reads CASSYRTGGSGELFF. The V call is TRBV6-2 or TRBV6-3, the J call TRBJ2-2, with 11 nucleotides matching TRBD1. The read falls 3 residues short of the CDR3 end, and the missing part is taken from the germline J gene. The CDR3 extends over 15 amino acids. Germline V lookup: CDR1 MNHEY, CDR2 SVGEGT. The ends lost 2 bases at V and 6 bases at J; junction bases unmatched: 2.

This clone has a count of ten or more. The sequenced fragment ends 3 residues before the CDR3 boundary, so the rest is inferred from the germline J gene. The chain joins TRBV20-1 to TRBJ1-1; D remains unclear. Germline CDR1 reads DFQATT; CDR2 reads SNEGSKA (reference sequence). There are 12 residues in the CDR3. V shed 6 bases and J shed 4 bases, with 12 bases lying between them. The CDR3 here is CSARRFSTEAFF. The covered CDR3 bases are TGCAGTGCACGGCGGTTCAGCACTGAA.

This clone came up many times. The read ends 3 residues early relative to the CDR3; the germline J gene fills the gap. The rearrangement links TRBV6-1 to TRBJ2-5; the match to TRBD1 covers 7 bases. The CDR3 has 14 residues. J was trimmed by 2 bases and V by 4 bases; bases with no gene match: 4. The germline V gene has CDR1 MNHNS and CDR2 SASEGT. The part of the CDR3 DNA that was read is TGTGCCAGCAGTGTATGGACAGGACAAGAGACC. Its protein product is CASSVWTGQET. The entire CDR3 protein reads CASSVWTGQETQYF.

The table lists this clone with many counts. The DNA read from the CDR3 is TGTGCCAGCAGTTCTATAGCGACGGACCAGACTAACAATGAG. Residues: CASSSIATDQTNNE. The CDR3 reads in full as CASSSIATDQTNNEQFF. This rearrangement joins TRBV6-2 or TRBV6-3 to TRBJ2-1, with D possibly being TRBD2 (5 bases). With the read ending 3 residues before the CDR3 end, the germline J gene is used to fill in that end. Between the trimmed V and J ends, which lost 4 bases and 5 bases, there was a span of 21 bases. Germline assignment: CDR1 MNHEY and CDR2 SVGEGT. The CDR3 totals 17 residues.

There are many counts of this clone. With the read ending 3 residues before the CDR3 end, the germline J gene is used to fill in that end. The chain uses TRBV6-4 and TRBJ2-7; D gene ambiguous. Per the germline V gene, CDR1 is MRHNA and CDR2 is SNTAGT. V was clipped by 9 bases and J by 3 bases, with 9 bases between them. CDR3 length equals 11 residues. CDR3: CARQFNYEQYF. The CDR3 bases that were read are TGTGCCAGACAATTTAACTACGAG.

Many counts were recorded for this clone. Incomplete CDR3 DNA: TGTGCCAGCAGCAAGGGACAGGAGATGACTGAA. It yields the protein CASSKGQEMTE. The whole CDR3 protein reads CASSKGQEMTEAFF. The genes are TRBV12-3 or TRBV12-4 and TRBJ1-1, with TRBD1 identical over 8 bases. The missing CDR3 end, 3 residues past where the read stops, is filled in from the germline J gene. CDR3 length equals 14 residues. Germline trimming cut 6 bases from V and 5 bases from J; bases unmatched to any gene: 8.

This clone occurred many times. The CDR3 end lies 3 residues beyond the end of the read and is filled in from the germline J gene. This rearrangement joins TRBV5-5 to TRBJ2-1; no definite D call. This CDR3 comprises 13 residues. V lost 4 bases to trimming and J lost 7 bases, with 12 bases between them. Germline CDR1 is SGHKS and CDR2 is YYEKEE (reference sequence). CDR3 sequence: CASSLAARNEQFF. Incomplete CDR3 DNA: TGTGCCAGCAGCCTCGCGGCTCGGAATGAG.

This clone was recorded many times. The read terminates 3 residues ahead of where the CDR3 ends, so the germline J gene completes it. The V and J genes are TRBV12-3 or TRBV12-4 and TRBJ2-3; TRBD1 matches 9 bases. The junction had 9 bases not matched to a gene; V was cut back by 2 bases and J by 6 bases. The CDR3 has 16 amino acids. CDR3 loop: CASSLRTGVRVDTQYF. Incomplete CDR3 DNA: TGTGCCAGCAGTTTACGGACAGGGGTCAGGGTGGATACG.

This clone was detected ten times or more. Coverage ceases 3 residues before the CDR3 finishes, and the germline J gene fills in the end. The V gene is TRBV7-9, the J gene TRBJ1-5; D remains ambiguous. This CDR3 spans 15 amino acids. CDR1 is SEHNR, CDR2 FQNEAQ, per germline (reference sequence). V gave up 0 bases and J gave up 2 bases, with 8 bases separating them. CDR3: CASSLAGDGNQPQHF. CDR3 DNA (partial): TGTGCCAGCAGCTTAGCAGGTGATGGCAATCAGCCC.

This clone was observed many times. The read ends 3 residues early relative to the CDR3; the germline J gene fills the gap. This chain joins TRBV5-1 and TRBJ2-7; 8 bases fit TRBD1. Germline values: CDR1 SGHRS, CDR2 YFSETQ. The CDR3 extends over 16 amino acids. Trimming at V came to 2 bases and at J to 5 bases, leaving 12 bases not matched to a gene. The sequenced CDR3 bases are TGCGCCAGCAGCTTACTAGGACAGGGACCTCTCGACGAG. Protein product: CASSLLGQGPLDE. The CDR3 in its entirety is CASSLLGQGPLDEQYF. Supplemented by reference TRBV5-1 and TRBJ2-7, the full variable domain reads KAGVTQTPRYLIKTRGQQVTLSCSPISGHRSVSWYQQTPGQGLQFLFEYFSETQRNKGNFPGRFSGRQFSNSRSEMNVSTLELGDSALYLCASSLLGQGPLDEQYFGPGTRLTVT.

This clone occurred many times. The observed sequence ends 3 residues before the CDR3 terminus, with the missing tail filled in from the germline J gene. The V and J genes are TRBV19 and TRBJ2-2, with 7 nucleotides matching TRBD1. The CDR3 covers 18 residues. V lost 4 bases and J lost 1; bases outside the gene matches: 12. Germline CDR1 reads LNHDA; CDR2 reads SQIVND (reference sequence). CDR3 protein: CASSTVPRDSLNTGELFF. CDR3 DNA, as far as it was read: TGTGCCAGTAGTACGGTCCCCCGGGACAGCTTGAACACCGGGGAG. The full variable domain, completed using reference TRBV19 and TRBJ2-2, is DGGITQSPKYLFRKEGQNVTLSCEQNLNHDAMYWYRQDPGQGLRLIYYSQIVNDFQKGDIAEGYSVSREKKESFPLTVTSAQKNPTAFYLCASSTVPRDSLNTGELFFGEGSRLTVL.

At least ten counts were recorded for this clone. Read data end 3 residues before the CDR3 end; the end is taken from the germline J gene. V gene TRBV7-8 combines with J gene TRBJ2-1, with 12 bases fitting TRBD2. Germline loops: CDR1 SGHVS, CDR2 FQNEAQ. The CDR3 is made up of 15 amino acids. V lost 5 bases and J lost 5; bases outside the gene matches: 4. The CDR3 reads CASSPGLAGNNEQFF. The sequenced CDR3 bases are TGTGCCAGCAGCCCGGGACTAGCGGGTAACAATGAG.

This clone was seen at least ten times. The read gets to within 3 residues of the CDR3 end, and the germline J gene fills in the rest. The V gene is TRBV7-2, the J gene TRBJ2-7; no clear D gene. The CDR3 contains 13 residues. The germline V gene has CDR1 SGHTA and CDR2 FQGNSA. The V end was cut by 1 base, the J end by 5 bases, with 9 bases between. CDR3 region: CASSLVRDDEQYF. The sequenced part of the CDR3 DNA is TGTGCCAGCAGCTTAGTCAGAGATGACGAG.

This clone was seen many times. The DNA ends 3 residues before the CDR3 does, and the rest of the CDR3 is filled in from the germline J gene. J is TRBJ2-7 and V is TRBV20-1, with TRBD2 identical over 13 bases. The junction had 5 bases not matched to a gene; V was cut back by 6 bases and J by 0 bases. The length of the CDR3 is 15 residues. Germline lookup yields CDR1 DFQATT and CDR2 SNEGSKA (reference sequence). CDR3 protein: CSATGLAGFSYEQYF. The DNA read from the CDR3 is TGCAGTGCCACGGGACTAGCGGGATTCTCCTACGAG.

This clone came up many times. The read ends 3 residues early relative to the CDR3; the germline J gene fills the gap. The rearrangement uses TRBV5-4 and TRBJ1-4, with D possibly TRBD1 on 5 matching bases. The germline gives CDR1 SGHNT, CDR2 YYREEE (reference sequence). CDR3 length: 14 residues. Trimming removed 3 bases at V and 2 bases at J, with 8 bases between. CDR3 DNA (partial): TGTGCCAGCAGCTCGGGGGGTACTAATGAAAAA. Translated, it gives CASSSGGTNEK. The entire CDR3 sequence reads CASSSGGTNEKLFF.

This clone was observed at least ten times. The CDR3 region is CASSFYRESGYTF. CDR3 bases read: TGTGCCAGCAGCTTTTACAGGGAGAGTGGC. The J gene is TRBJ1-2, the V gene TRBV7-3, with D perhaps TRBD1 (6 bases). The read comes to an end 3 residues before the CDR3 does, leaving the germline J gene to fill in the end. CDR1 is SGHTA and CDR2 is FQGTGA in the germline V gene. CDR3 size: 13 residues. V gave up 3 bases and J gave up 7 bases, with 12 bases separating them.